This T cell receptor beta chain was identified in a study of CD8 T cells in ankylosing spondylitis. Each CDR3 protein gets one entry after TCRdb re-called the 5' RACE reads with MiXCR. This table holds about 220,000 distinct CDR3 sequences, roughly 25% found once. The CDR3 contains 12 residues. Per germline, CDR1 SQVTM and CDR2 ANQGSEA. Trimming shortened V by 4 bases and J by 4 bases, and 10 bases separated the two germline ends. With respect to this clonotype: Its antigen is unidentified.

Study-level points and caveats: Earlier work had already found some motif variants in reactive arthritis synovial fluid and blood. CD8+ cells made up the disease-linked clones, which were relatively rare in peripheral blood. Seemingly distinctive of ankylosing spondylitis blood was a TCR beta motif formed by eight highly homologous variants.

V gene TRBV29-1 combines with J gene TRBJ1-2; D possibly corresponds to TRBD1 (6 bases). The TCR originated in a male donor with ankylosing spondylitis or in good health (not recorded which). Source material: blood, either unsorted or a sorted T cell fraction (not recorded which). CDR3 coding DNA: TGCAGCGTTGGGGGGACAAGCTATGGCTACACCTTC. It translates to CSVGGTSYGYTF.